What follows are 9 T cell receptor beta chains derived from one specimen sequenced in a study of early stage breast cancer tumors. Data came from immunoSEQ multiplex PCR; TCRdb stores just in-frame clones and leaves some out. Here the sample spans more than 55,000 clones, approximately 80% being singletons. The sample was blood. These receptor sequences come from a young adult with breast cancer.

V and J are TRBV4-3 and TRBJ2-1; D unresolved. V was cut by 4 bases and J by 9 bases, with 19 bases left in between. The germline V gene has CDR1 LGHNA and CDR2 YSLEER. The CDR3 is 15 amino acids. This CDR3 is CASSPSSVQTGEQFF. The CDR3, as DNA: TGCGCCAGCAGCCCCTCAAGCGTACAAACGGGTGAGCAGTTCTTC.

The V call is TRBV9, the J call TRBJ1-6, with a possible D match to TRBD1 (6 bases). Trimming took 4 bases from V and 8 from J, leaving 13 bases between them. The CDR3 has 14 residues. Germline V gene data show CDR1 as SGDLS and CDR2 as YYNGEE. The CDR3 sequence: CASSPQGRDSPLHF. The CDR3 DNA reads as TGTGCCAGCAGCCCCCAGGGGCGTGATTCACCCCTCCACTTT.

V usage is TRBV5-4 and J usage is TRBJ1-1; no definite D call. The ends were cut back, 1 base at V and 11 bases at J, with 12 bases in the middle. The CDR3 has 12 amino acids. Looked up from germline, CDR1 is SGHNT and CDR2 is YYREEE (reference sequence). CDR3 amino acids: CASSLTPRRAFF. The CDR3 region has the DNA TGTGCCAGCAGCTTGACACCCCGCCGGGCTTTCTTT.

J is TRBJ1-2 and V is TRBV5-8, with a possible D match to TRBD1 (6 bases). Germline V gives CDR1 SGHTS, CDR2 YDEGEE. CDR3 length: 14 amino acids. Trimming stripped 2 bases from V and 1 base from J, with 9 bases between. This chain's CDR3 is CASSFTGLNYGYTF. CDR3 DNA sequence: TGTGCCAGCAGCTTTACAGGGCTTAACTATGGCTACACCTTC.

The chain is built from TRBV25-1 and TRBJ2-1, with 14 bases fitting TRBD2. The germline CDR1 and CDR2 sequences are MGHDK and SYGVNS. The CDR3 totals 15 residues. The V gene end was trimmed by 6 bases and the J gene end by 9 bases; junction bases not matched to a gene: 7. The chain's CDR3 is CASSSPGLAGVEQFF. The CDR3 nucleotides are TGTGCCAGCAGCTCGCCGGGACTAGCGGGAGTTGAGCAGTTCTTC.

The chain has TRBV6-4 and TRBJ2-3; weak D call: TRBD2 (6 bases). This CDR3 is 15 amino acids long. V gave up 0 bases and J gave up 5 bases, with 12 bases separating them. Germline CDR1 MRHNA, CDR2 SNTAGT. CDR3 loop: CASSDSSGGGDTQYF. The CDR3 nucleotides read TGTGCCAGCAGTGACTCTAGCGGCGGTGGAGATACGCAGTATTTT.

The chain combines TRBV7-3 with TRBJ2-5; 8 nucleotides line up with TRBD2. Trimming took 5 bases from V and 6 from J; bases not matched to a gene: 14. The CDR3 extends over 16 amino acids. Germline CDR1 reads SGHTA; CDR2 reads FQGTGA. The CDR3 nucleotides are TGTGCCAGCAGCGCGTCGTCCGGGACTAGTCAAAAGACCCAGTACTTC. This codes for CASSASSGTSQKTQYF.

V and J are TRBV6-5 and TRBJ2-1; TRBD1 agrees at 10 bases. CDR3 size: 14 residues. V shed 4 bases, J shed 7 bases, and the junction held 4 bases outside the gene matches. Germline V gene sequence: CDR1 MNHEY, CDR2 SVGAGI. CDR3 amino acids: CASSSRDRGNEQFF. CDR3 DNA sequence: TGTGCCAGCAGTTCCCGGGACAGGGGTAATGAGCAGTTCTTC.

This clone was counted a single time. The chain joins TRBV7-8 to TRBJ2-5; perhaps D is TRBD1 or TRBD2 (5 bases each). The V gene's germline CDR1 is SGHVS and CDR2 FQNEAQ. CDR3 size: 15 residues. Trimming pared 2 bases from V and 11 bases from J, leaving 21 bases between. Here the CDR3 reads CASSLYQGPSWEQYF. CDR3 bases: TGTGCCAGCAGCTTATATCAGGGCCCATCATGGGAGCAGTACTTC. The whole variable domain, remainder taken from reference TRBV7-8 and TRBJ2-5, is GAGVSQSPRYKVAKRGQDVALRCDPISGHVSLFWYQQALGQGPEFLTYFQNEAQLDKSGLPSDRFFAERPEGSVSTLKIQRTQQEDSAVYLCASSLYQGPSWEQYFGPGTRLLVL.